What follows describes a single T cell receptor (beta chain). Clinical history as reported by participants underpinned cohort assignment. This specimen comes from a study of blood T cell repertoires in COVID-19. Clones were read by immunoSEQ multiplex PCR, and TCRdb kept only the in-frame ones, dropping some. The sample lists 250,000 to 400,000 clones, 90% occurring once. CDR3 size: 14 residues. Trimming took off 6 bases at V and 2 bases at J, with 11 bases between the two ends. Per the germline V gene, CDR1 is SNHLY and CDR2 is FYNNEI. The chain employs TRBV2 and TRBJ1-3, with D maybe TRBD1 (6 bases). The source is a man between 60 and 75 years old who had recovered from COVID-19. Input material: PBMCs or T cells enriched from blood (not recorded which). The CDR3, as DNA: TGTGCCAGCAGGCTCAGGGGAGCTGGAAACACCATATATTTT. Its translation: CASRLRGAGNTIYF.